This section outlines one TCR beta chain sequence together with its context. This clonotype occurred a few times. Its cognate antigen has yet to be identified. Nothing much larger sits one base from this clone, and base qualities are not available. This specimen comes from a study of response to subunit inactivated influenza vaccine (dated by TCRdb to 2016 to 2018). Describing the broader study: Deep quantitative profiling of the T cell receptor repertoire was used in the study to follow responses to a trivalent subunit inactivated influenza vaccine.

Reading the germline V gene gives CDR1 KGHSH and CDR2 LQKENI. Measured from the cysteine to the phenylalanine, the CDR3 is 16 residues long. Only the CDR3 region is kept as DNA, spanning 48 bases read in frame from base 1. Cut back by 0 bases and 3 bases, the V and J ends lie 12 bases apart. Library construction relied on RT-PCR. The instrument given in TCRdb is Illumina HiSeq 2500. TCRdb trimmed public reads at Q25 via fastp, called clones via MiXCR and kept in-frame beta chains. Rows are unified per CDR3 protein, each entry keeping the most common DNA and genes. The sample includes 250,000 to 350,000 distinct CDR3 sequences, with roughly 22% observed a single time. The ten largest clones represent 10% to 13% of the sample. On the study overall, not on this receptor specifically: According to the authors, only a limited number of new T cells may be recruited by each seasonal influenza vaccination.

The TCR sequence derives from a man aged 45 to 70 who received an inactivated influenza vaccine. Donor details come from another sample of the same person, matched by shared clones. Rearrangement joined TRBV18 to TRBJ1-5; a confident D gene designation cannot be given. Material: PBMCs from blood, obtained approximately 20 months after vaccination. The sequenced DNA is TGTGCCAGCTCACCACCGAACCGGGGTGACAATCAGCCCCAGCATTTT. Protein translation: CASSPPNRGDNQPQHF.